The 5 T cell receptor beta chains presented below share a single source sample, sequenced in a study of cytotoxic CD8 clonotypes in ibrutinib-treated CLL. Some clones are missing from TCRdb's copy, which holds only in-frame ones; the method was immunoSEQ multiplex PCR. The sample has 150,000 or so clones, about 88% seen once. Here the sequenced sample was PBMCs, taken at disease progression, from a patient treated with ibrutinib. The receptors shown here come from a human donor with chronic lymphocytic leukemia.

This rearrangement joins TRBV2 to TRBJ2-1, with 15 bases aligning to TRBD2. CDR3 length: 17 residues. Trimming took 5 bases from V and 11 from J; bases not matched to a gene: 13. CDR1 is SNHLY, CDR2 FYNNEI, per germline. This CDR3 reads CASSLGWTSGRGMKQFF. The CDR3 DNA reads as TGTGCCAGCAGTCTCGGATGGACTAGCGGGAGGGGGATGAAGCAGTTCTTC.

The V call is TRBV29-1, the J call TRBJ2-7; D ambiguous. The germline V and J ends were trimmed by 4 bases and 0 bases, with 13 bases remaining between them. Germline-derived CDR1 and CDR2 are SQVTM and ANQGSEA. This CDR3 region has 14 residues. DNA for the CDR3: TGCAGCGTTGTTGGCAGCTATGTCTCCTACGAGCAGTACTTC. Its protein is CSVVGSYVSYEQYF.

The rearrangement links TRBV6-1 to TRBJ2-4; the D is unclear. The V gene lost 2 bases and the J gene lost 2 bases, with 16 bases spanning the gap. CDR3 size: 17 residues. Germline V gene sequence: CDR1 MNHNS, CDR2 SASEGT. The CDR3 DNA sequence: TGTGCCAGCAGTGAATATAGTTTGGCAGGACCCAAAAACATTCAGTACTTC. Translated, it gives CASSEYSLAGPKNIQYF.

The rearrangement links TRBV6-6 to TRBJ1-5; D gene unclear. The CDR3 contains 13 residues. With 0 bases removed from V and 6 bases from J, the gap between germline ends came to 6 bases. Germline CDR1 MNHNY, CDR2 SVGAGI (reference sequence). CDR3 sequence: CASSYSASQPQHF. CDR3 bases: TGTGCCAGCAGTTACTCAGCGAGTCAGCCCCAGCATTTT.

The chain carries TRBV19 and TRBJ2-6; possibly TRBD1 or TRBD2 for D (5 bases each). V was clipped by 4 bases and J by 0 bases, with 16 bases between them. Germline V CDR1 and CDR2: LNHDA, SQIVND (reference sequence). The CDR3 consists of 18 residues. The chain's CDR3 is CASSKGDGRDSGANVLTF. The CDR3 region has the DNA TGTGCCAGTAGTAAAGGGGACGGAAGAGACTCTGGGGCCAACGTCCTGACTTTC.